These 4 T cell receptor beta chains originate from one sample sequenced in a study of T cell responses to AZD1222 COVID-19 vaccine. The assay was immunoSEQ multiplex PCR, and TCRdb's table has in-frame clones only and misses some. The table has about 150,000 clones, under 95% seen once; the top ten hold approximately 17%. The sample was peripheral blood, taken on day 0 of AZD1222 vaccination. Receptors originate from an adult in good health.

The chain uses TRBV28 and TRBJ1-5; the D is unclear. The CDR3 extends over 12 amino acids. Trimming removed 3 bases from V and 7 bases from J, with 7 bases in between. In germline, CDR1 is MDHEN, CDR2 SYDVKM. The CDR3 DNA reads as TGTGCCAGCAGTTTGGTGATCCAGCCCCAGCATTTT. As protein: CASSLVIQPQHF. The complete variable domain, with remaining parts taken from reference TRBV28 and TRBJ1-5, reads DVKVTQSSRYLVKRTGEKVFLECVQDMDHENMFWYRQDPGLGLRLIYFSYDVKMKEKGDIPEGYSVSREKKERFSLILESASTNQTSMYLCASSLVIQPQHFGDGTRLSIL.

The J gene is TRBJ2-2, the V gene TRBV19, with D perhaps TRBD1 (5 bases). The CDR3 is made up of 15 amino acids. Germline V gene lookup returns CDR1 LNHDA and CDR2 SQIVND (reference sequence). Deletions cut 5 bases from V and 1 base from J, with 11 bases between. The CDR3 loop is CASSLGQGNTGELFF. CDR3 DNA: TGTGCCAGTAGTCTCGGGCAGGGGAACACCGGGGAGCTGTTTTTT.

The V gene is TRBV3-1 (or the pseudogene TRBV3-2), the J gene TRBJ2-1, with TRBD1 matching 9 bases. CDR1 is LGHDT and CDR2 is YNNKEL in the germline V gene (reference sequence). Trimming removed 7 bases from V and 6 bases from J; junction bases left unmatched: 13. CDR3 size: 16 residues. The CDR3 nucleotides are TGTGCCAGCATTTCACGTCCGGGACAGGGCATCAATGAGCAGTTCTTC. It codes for CASISRPGQGINEQFF.

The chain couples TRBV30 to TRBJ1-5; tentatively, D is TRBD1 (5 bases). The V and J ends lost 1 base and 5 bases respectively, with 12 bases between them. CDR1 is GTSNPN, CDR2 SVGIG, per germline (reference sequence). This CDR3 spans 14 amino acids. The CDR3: CAWSEQAWHQPQHF. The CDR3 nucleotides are TGTGCCTGGAGTGAACAGGCATGGCATCAGCCCCAGCATTTT.